A single sample is the source of the 4 T cell receptor beta chains below, sequenced in a study of T cells in tumors after PD-1 blockade. Only in-frame clones appear in the TCRdb table, and some are missing; sequencing was by immunoSEQ multiplex PCR. The table lists roughly 8,000 clones, around 60% of them singletons. This specimen consisted of tumor tissue, obtained after anti-PD-1 treatment. These TCRs come from a human donor with basal cell carcinoma.

This clone is medium-sized (0.01 to 0.1%). J is TRBJ1-5 and V is TRBV6-6; 7 positions match TRBD1. The V gene's germline CDR1 is MNHNY and CDR2 SVGAGI (reference sequence). The J segment lost 6 bases and the V segment lost 3 bases, leaving 2 bases of the junction unmatched. The CDR3 runs to 13 residues. The CDR3 spells CASSYQGGQPQHF. In DNA form, the CDR3 reads TGTGCCAGCAGTTATCAGGGGGGTCAGCCCCAGCATTTT.

The V and J genes are TRBV19 and TRBJ2-2; the match to TRBD1 covers 9 bases. The germline V gene encodes CDR1 LNHDA and CDR2 SQIVND (reference sequence). The CDR3 contains 14 residues. The trim removed 6 bases at V and 4 bases at J, leaving 3 bases unmatched. The CDR3 bases are TGTGCCAGTAGACAGGGGGCGAGCACCGGGGAGCTGTTTTTT. Translating it yields CASRQGASTGELFF.

The chain joins TRBV18 to TRBJ1-3; 7 positions match TRBD1. Germline V gives CDR1 KGHSH, CDR2 LQKENI. V gave up 4 bases and J gave up 7 bases; unmatched junction bases: 7. This CDR3 is 14 amino acids long. CDR3 coding DNA: TGTGCCAGCTCACTCAAGACAGGGACCAACACCATATATTTT. Translated, it gives CASSLKTGTNTIYF.

This clone was seen more than once but under ten times. The chain recombines TRBV2 with TRBJ2-7, with 7 bases that match TRBD1. The CDR3 length is 12 residues. J was trimmed by 1 base and V by 11 bases; bases with no gene match: 5. Germline V gene data show CDR1 as SNHLY and CDR2 as FYNNEI. The CDR3 DNA is TGTGCCGAGGGGGCAAATTCCTACGAGCAGTACTTC. It specifies CAEGANSYEQYF.